These 27 T cell receptor beta chains originate from one sample sequenced in a study of blood T cell repertoires in COVID-19. Sequenced by immunoSEQ multiplex PCR; TCRdb stores in-frame clones only, minus some. Of approximately 100,000 clones detected, more than 60% appear once; the ten largest clones hold 20% to 25%. Specimen: peripheral blood. The receptors shown here come from a man between 65 and 80 years old with active or convalescent COVID-19.

The chain is built from TRBV5-1 and TRBJ1-1; 9 bases are shared with TRBD1. Per germline, CDR1 SGHRS and CDR2 YFSETQ. V was pared by 1 base and J by 1 base, with 5 bases of the junction left unmatched. CDR3 length equals 16 residues. The CDR3 DNA is TGCGCCAGCAGCTTGTGGACAGGGGCCTCGAACACTGAAGCTTTCTTT. It codes for CASSLWTGASNTEAFF.

In nucleotides, the CDR3 is TGCGCCAGCAGCCGCCGGGACAGGGGAGGGACTGAAGCTTTCTTT. This gives the protein CASSRRDRGGTEAFF. The chain recombines TRBV4-1 with TRBJ1-1; 10 bases line up with TRBD1. The V and J ends lost 4 bases and 5 bases, in that order; junction bases with no gene match: 7. The CDR3 is 15 residues long. Germline V gives CDR1 MGHRA, CDR2 YSYEKL.

The chain recombines TRBV4-2 with TRBJ1-1, with TRBD1 as a possible D gene (5 bases). There are 16 residues in the CDR3. Germline V gives CDR1 LGHNA, CDR2 YNFKEQ. V lost 4 bases, J lost 2 bases, and 17 bases lay in between. The CDR3 loop reads CASSLLPGAGNTEAFF. The CDR3 DNA reads as TGTGCCAGCAGCCTCCTCCCTGGGGCAGGAAACACTGAAGCTTTCTTT.

This clone was counted once. Written as DNA, the CDR3 is TGTGCCAGCAGCCTGGACAGCGGCCAAGAGACCCAGTACTTC. This encodes CASSLDSGQETQYF. This chain joins TRBV7-8 and TRBJ2-5, with D perhaps matching TRBD1 (6 bases). Trimming took off 5 bases at V and 1 base at J, with 11 bases between the two ends. Looked up from germline, CDR1 is SGHVS and CDR2 is FQNEAQ. This CDR3 region has 14 residues.

The V and J genes are TRBV7-9 and TRBJ2-3, with D maybe TRBD1 (6 bases). The V and J ends lost 5 bases and 5 bases respectively, with 23 bases between them. This CDR3 has 17 residues. Germline CDR1 reads SEHNR; CDR2 reads FQNEAQ (reference sequence). Here the CDR3 reads CASSELGAPGRKDTQYF. The CDR3 DNA is TGTGCCAGCAGCGAGTTGGGGGCCCCTGGGCGGAAAGATACGCAGTATTTT.

The chain is built from TRBV4-1 and TRBJ1-5; a weak D match, TRBD1 (5 bases). This CDR3 has 13 amino acids. V was clipped by 4 bases and J by 4 bases, with 8 bases between them. Germline CDR1 reads MGHRA; CDR2 reads YSYEKL. The CDR3 protein is CASSLQGNQPQHF. The CDR3 DNA follows: TGCGCCAGCAGCCTCCAGGGTAATCAGCCCCAGCATTTT.

The genes are TRBV2 and TRBJ1-5; D is perhaps TRBD1 (6 bases). The CDR3 is 12 residues long. In germline, CDR1 is SNHLY, CDR2 FYNNEI. Trimming pared 8 bases from V and 7 bases from J, leaving 12 bases between. CDR3 DNA: TGTGCCAGCCGACAGGATAACCAGCCCCAGCATTTT. As protein: CASRQDNQPQHF.

The genes are TRBV5-1 and TRBJ1-1, with 9 nucleotides matching TRBD1. The V gene's germline CDR1 is SGHRS and CDR2 YFSETQ. This CDR3 is 16 amino acids long. V trimming: 4 bases; J trimming: 4 bases; junction bases outside the gene matches: 11. CDR3 in amino acids: CASSPSPGTGSTEAFF. In DNA, the CDR3 is TGCGCCAGCAGCCCCTCACCGGGGACAGGGAGCACTGAAGCTTTCTTT.

The rearrangement links TRBV6-2 or TRBV6-3 to TRBJ1-2; possible D gene TRBD1, 6 bases. V was pared by 5 bases and J by 2 bases, with 15 bases between. The germline V gene has CDR1 MNHEY and CDR2 SVGEGT. There are 15 residues in the CDR3. The CDR3 DNA follows: TGTGCCAGCAGTGGTACAGGGAGTGGGAACTATGGCTACACCTTC. It encodes CASSGTGSGNYGYTF.

This chain links TRBV5-1 with TRBJ2-3, with 7 bases lining up with TRBD1. Germline values: CDR1 SGHRS, CDR2 YFSETQ. After removal of 5 bases from V and 4 bases from J, the junction contained 4 bases not matched to a gene. The CDR3 has 13 amino acids. The CDR3 region has the DNA TGCGCCAGCAGTGTAGGGGGCCCAGATACGCAGTATTTT. Its protein product is CASSVGGPDTQYF.

The chain links TRBV5-1 to TRBJ2-1, with TRBD2 identical over 8 bases. V lost 3 bases and J lost 5; bases outside the gene matches: 7. The CDR3 loop spans 15 amino acids. Germline V gives CDR1 SGHRS, CDR2 YFSETQ. The CDR3 reads CASSSRTAGDNEQFF. The DNA of the CDR3 is TGCGCCAGCAGCTCCAGGACAGCGGGGGACAATGAGCAGTTCTTC.

The rearrangement uses TRBV6-5 and TRBJ1-1; D remains ambiguous. Germline V CDR1 and CDR2: MNHEY, SVGAGI. Trimming left V 1 base short and J 4 bases short, with 7 bases between. The CDR3 totals 13 residues. The CDR3 DNA follows: TGTGCCAGCAGTTACTACAGCGGCACTGAAGCTTTCTTT. It codes for CASSYYSGTEAFF.

J is TRBJ2-3 and V is TRBV20-1; 13 bases fit TRBD2. With V trimmed by 6 bases and J by 6 bases, 15 bases remained unmatched. This CDR3 comprises 17 residues. CDR1 DFQATT and CDR2 SNEGSKA come from the germline V gene (reference sequence). CDR3 loop: CSASPFGLAGEEDTQYF. In DNA form, the CDR3 reads TGCAGTGCCAGTCCGTTTGGACTAGCGGGAGAAGAGGATACGCAGTATTTT.

This chain joins TRBV9 and TRBJ1-1; tentative D call: TRBD1 (5 bases). The V end lost 4 bases, the J end lost 1 base, and 5 bases lay between the germline ends. The CDR3 contains 12 residues. CDR1 is SGDLS and CDR2 is YYNGEE in the germline V gene. This CDR3 reads CASSTGNTEAFF. The CDR3 DNA sequence: TGTGCCAGCAGCACAGGGAACACTGAAGCTTTCTTT.

J is TRBJ2-1 and V is TRBV2; TRBD2 matches 8 bases. The CDR3 sequence is 14 residues long. The germline gives CDR1 SNHLY, CDR2 FYNNEI. The V gene end was trimmed by 5 bases and the J gene end by 5 bases; junction bases not matched to a gene: 5. CDR3 in amino acids: CASSRLAPNNEQFF. The CDR3 region has the DNA TGTGCCAGCAGTCGACTAGCGCCTAACAATGAGCAGTTCTTC.

This rearrangement joins TRBV5-6 to TRBJ1-3; tentatively, D is TRBD1 (6 bases). The CDR3 spans 15 residues. The V gene's germline CDR1 is SGHDT and CDR2 YYEEEE. Trimming cost V 2 bases and J 0 bases, with 9 bases left between them. This chain's CDR3 is CASSLPGASGNTIYF. Here the CDR3 DNA reads TGTGCCAGCAGCTTACCAGGGGCCTCTGGAAACACCATATATTTT.

The V call is TRBV23-1, the J call TRBJ2-2; D unresolved. TRBV23-1 is recorded as an ORF, its role being uncertain. The V end was cut by 0 bases, the J end by 4 bases, with 9 bases between. The CDR3 is made up of 15 amino acids. In nucleotides, the CDR3 is TGCGCCAGCAGTCAATCGGGCAAACCCACCGGGGAGCTGTTTTTT. Its translation: CASSQSGKPTGELFF.

The chain recombines TRBV5-1 with TRBJ2-5; 9 bases match TRBD1. There are 16 residues in the CDR3. After removal of 0 bases from V and 2 bases from J, the junction contained 5 bases not matched to a gene. Germline CDR1 and CDR2: SGHRS and YFSETQ. The CDR3 DNA reads as TGCGCCAGCAGCTTGGGCGGGACAGGGACTCAAGAGACCCAGTACTTC. Translation gives CASSLGGTGTQETQYF.

This clone was seen just once. The genes are TRBV2 and TRBJ2-7; 10 positions agree with TRBD2. The V gene end was trimmed by 6 bases and the J gene end by 3 bases; junction bases not matched to a gene: 8. The CDR3 runs to 15 residues. Germline V gene data show CDR1 as SNHLY and CDR2 as FYNNEI. CDR3 loop: CASRLAGLPLYEQYF. The CDR3, as DNA: TGTGCCAGCAGACTAGCGGGATTGCCACTCTACGAGCAGTACTTC.

This clone was recorded once. The rearrangement links TRBV19 to TRBJ1-1; 7 positions match TRBD1. V trimming: 5 bases; J trimming: 6 bases; junction bases outside the gene matches: 18. The CDR3 is made up of 17 amino acids. Germline loops: CDR1 LNHDA, CDR2 SQIVND (reference sequence). Written as DNA, the CDR3 is TGTGCCAGTAGTCCCCTTGGGACAGAATTTCTAAGGGCTGAAGCTTTCTTT. It translates to CASSPLGTEFLRAEAFF.

Written as DNA, the CDR3 is TGTGCCAGCAGCGTAGGAAGCGGGACCCCCTACAATGAGCAGTTCTTC. Translating gives CASSVGSGTPYNEQFF. This chain joins TRBV9 and TRBJ2-1; 7 nucleotides match TRBD2. Germline V CDR1 and CDR2: SGDLS, YYNGEE. The CDR3 has 16 amino acids. V was clipped by 0 bases and J by 2 bases; unmatched bases: 5. The variable domain in full, completed from reference TRBV9 and TRBJ2-1, reads DSGVTQTPKHLITATGQRVTLRCSPRSGDLSVYWYQQSLDQGLQFLIQYYNGEERAKGNILERFSAQQFPDLHSELNLSSLELGDSALYFCASSVGSGTPYNEQFFGPGTRLTVL.

The rearrangement links TRBV30 to TRBJ1-4; TRBD1 matches at 7 bases. J lost 4 bases, V lost 5 bases, and 7 bases had no gene match. Germline V CDR1 and CDR2: GTSNPN, SVGIG (reference sequence). CDR3 length: 14 amino acids. In DNA, the CDR3 is TGTGCCTGGGGCCAACAGGGGTTTAATGAAAAACTGTTTTTT. This encodes CAWGQQGFNEKLFF.

The V gene is TRBV5-1, the J gene TRBJ2-1, with 10 bases identical to TRBD2. J gave up 3 bases and V 2 bases, and 2 bases lay outside the gene matches. The germline V gene encodes CDR1 SGHRS and CDR2 YFSETQ. CDR3 size: 15 residues. CDR3 sequence: CASSFSGGNYNEQFF. CDR3 sequence (DNA): TGCGCCAGCAGCTTTAGCGGGGGGAACTACAATGAGCAGTTCTTC.

The chain combines TRBV24-1 with TRBJ1-5, with a weak D call TRBD1 (6 bases). This CDR3 has 14 residues. Trimming left V 2 bases short and J 6 bases short, with 10 bases between. Germline V CDR1 and CDR2: KGHDR, SFDVKD. The CDR3 reads CATSDSGDAQPQHF. Written as DNA, the CDR3 is TGTGCCACCAGTGATTCAGGGGATGCTCAGCCCCAGCATTTT.

V is TRBV11-2 and J is TRBJ1-4; no clear D. Germline V gives CDR1 SGHAT, CDR2 FQNNGV. The CDR3 length is 15 residues. Trimming left V 0 bases short and J 0 bases short, with 5 bases between. CDR3 region: CASSLDSATNEKLFF. CDR3 in DNA: TGTGCCAGCAGCTTAGATAGCGCAACTAATGAAAAACTGTTTTTT.

The DNA of the CDR3 is TGTGCCAGCAGGGCTTGGGACAGGGGAACAGATACGCAGTATTTT. The encoded protein is CASRAWDRGTDTQYF. This chain connects TRBV6-5 to TRBJ2-3; 10 bases map to TRBD1. Germline lookup yields CDR1 MNHEY and CDR2 SVGAGI. CDR3 size: 15 residues. With 6 bases clipped from V and 3 bases from J, the junction kept 6 bases outside the gene matches.

The genes are TRBV2 and TRBJ2-7; D unresolved. The CDR3 sequence is 12 residues long. Germline CDR1 reads SNHLY; CDR2 reads FYNNEI. V was pared by 6 bases and J by 3 bases, with 9 bases between. In DNA, the CDR3 is TGTGCCAGCAGCGCCGGAGTCTACGAGCAGTACTTC. It is translated as CASSAGVYEQYF.